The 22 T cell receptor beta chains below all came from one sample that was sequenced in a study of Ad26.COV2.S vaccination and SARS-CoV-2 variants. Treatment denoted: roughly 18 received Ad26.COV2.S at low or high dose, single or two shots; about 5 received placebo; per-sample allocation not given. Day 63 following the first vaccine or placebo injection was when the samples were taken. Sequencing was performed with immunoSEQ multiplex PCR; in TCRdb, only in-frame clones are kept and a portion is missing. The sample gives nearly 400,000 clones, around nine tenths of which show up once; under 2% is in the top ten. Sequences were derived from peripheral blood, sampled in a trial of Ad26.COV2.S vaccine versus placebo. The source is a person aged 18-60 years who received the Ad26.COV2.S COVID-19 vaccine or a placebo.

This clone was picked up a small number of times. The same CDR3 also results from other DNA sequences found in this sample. CDR3 residues: CASSYSSAYNEQFF. The CDR3 DNA sequence: TGTGCCAGCAGTTACTCTAGCGCATACAATGAGCAGTTCTTC. The chain links TRBV6-5 to TRBJ2-1, with D possibly matching TRBD2 (5 bases). The CDR3 length is 14 residues. V lost 0 bases, J lost 4 bases, and 7 bases lay in between. Germline CDR1 is MNHEY and CDR2 is SVGAGI.

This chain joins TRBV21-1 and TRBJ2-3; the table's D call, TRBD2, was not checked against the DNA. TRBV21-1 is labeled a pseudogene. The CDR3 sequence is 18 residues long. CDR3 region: CASSKALLREPSTDTQYF. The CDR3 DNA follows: TGTGCCAGCAGCAAAGCGCTTTTGCGGGAGCCCAGCACAGATACGCAGTATTTT.

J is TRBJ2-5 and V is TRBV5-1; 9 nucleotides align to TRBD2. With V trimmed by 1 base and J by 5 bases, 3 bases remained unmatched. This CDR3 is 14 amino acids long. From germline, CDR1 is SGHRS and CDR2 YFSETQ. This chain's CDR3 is CASSLSGTSETQYF. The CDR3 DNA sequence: TGCGCCAGCAGCTTGTCCGGGACTAGCGAGACCCAGTACTTC.

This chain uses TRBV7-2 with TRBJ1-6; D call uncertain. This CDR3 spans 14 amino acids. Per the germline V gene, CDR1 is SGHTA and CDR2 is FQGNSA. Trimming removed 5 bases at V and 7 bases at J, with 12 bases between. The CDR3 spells CASSVSFWNSPLHF. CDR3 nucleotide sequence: TGTGCCAGCAGCGTCAGCTTCTGGAATTCACCCCTCCACTTT. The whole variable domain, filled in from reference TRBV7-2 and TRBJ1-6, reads GAGVSQSPSNKVTEKGKDVELRCDPISGHTALYWYRQSLGQGLEFLIYFQGNSAPDKSGLPSDRFSAERTGGSVSTLTIQRTQQEDSAVYLCASSVSFWNSPLHFGNGTRLTVT.

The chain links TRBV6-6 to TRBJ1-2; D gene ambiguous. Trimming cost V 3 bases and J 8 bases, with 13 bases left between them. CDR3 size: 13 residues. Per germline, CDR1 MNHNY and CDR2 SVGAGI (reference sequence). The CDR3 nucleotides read TGTGCCAGCAGTTATCTTCAGGCCCTGGGCTACACCTTC. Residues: CASSYLQALGYTF.

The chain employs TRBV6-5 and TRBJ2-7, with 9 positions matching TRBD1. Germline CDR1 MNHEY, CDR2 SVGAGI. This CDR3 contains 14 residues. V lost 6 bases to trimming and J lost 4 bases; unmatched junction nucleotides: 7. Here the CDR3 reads CASSKDRGRYEQYF. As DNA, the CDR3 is TGTGCCAGCAGCAAAGACAGGGGGAGGTACGAGCAGTACTTC.

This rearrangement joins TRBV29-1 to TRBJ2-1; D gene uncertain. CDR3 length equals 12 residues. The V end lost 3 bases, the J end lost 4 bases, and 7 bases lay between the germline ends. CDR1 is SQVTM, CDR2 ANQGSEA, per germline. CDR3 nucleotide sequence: TGCAGCGTTGAGTCACAGTACAATGAGCAGTTCTTC. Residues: CSVESQYNEQFF.

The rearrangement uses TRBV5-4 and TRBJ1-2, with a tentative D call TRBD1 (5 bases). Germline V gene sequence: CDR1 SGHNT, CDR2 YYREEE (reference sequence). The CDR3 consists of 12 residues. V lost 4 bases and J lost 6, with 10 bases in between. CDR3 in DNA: TGTGCCAGCAGCCCCCGGGGGGATGGCTACACCTTC. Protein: CASSPRGDGYTF. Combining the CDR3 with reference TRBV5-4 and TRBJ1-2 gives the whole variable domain ETGVTQSPTHLIKTRGQQVTLRCSSQSGHNTVSWYQQALGQGPQFIFQYYREEENGRGNFPPRFSGLQFPNYSSELNVNALELDDSALYLCASSPRGDGYTFGSGTRLTVV.

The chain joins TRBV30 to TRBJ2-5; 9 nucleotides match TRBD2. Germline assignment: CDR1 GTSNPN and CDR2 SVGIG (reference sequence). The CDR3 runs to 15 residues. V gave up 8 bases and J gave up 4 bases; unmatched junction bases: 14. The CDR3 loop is CATSSQILAGETQYF. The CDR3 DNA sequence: TGTGCCACGAGTTCCCAAATACTAGCGGGAGAGACCCAGTACTTC.

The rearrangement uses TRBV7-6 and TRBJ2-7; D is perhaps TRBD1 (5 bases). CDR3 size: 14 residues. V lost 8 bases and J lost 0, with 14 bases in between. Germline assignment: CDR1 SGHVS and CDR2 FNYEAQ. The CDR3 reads CASQQESSSYEQYF. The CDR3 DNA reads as TGTGCCAGCCAACAGGAAAGCAGCTCCTACGAGCAGTACTTC.

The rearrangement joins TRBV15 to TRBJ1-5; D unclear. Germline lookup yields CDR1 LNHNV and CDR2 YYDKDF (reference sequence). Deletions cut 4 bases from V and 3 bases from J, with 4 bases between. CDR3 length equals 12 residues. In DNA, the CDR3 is TGTGCCACCAGCAAAGCCAATCAGCCCCAGCATTTT. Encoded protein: CATSKANQPQHF.

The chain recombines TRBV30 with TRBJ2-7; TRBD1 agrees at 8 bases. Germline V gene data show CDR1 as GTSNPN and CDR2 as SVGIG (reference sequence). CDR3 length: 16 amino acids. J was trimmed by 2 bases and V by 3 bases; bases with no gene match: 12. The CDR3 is CAWRQPEDRVTYEQYF. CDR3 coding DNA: TGTGCCTGGAGACAACCGGAGGACAGGGTTACCTACGAGCAGTACTTC.

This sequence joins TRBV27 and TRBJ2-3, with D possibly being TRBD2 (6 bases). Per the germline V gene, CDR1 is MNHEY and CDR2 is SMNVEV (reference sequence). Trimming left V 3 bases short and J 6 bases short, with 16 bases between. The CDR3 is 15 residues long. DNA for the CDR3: TGTGCCAGCAGTTTGAAGGGACTTCCCAGGGATACGCAGTATTTT. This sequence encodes CASSLKGLPRDTQYF.

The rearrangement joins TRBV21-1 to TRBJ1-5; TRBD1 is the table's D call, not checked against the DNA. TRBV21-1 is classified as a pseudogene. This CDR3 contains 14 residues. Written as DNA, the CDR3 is TGTGCCAGCACCGACAGGGCTAGCAATCAGCCCCAGCATTTT. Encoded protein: CASTDRASNQPQHF.

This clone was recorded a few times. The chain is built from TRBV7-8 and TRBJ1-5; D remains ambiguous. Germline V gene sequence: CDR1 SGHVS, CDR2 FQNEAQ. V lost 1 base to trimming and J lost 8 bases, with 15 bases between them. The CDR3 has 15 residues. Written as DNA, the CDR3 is TGTGCCAGCAGCTTAGAAAGGTTTAGGGCGGAGCCCCAGCATTTT. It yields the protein CASSLERFRAEPQHF.

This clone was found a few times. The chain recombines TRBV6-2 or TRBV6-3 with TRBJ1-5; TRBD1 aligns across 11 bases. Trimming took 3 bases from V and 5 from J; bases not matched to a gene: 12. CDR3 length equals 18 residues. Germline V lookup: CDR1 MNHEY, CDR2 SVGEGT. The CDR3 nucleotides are TGTGCCAGCAGTTATAGGGACAGGGGGTTGGAGGCGGATCAGCCCCAGCATTTT. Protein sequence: CASSYRDRGLEADQPQHF.

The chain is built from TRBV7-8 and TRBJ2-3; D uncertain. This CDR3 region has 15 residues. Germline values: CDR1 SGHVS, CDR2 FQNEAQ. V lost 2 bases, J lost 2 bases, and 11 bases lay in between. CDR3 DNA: TGTGCCAGCAGCTTATACACGGGTCACACAGATACGCAGTATTTT. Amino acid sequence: CASSLYTGHTDTQYF.

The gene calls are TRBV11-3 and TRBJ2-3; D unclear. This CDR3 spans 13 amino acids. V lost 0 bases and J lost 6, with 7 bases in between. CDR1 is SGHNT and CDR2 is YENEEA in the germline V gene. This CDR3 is CASSLDRQDTQYF. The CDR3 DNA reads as TGTGCCAGCAGCTTAGATAGGCAGGATACGCAGTATTTT.

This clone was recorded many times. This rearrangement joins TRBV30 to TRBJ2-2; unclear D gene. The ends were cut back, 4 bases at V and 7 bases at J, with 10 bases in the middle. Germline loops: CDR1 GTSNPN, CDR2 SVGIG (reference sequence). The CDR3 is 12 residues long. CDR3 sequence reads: CAWNPGHGELFF. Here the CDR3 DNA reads TGTGCCTGGAACCCCGGGCACGGGGAGCTGTTTTTT.

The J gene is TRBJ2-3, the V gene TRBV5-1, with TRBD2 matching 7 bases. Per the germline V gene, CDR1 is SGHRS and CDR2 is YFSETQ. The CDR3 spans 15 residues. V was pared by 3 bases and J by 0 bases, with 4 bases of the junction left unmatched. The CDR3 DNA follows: TGCGCCAGCAGCTCTAGCGGAGGGAGCACAGATACGCAGTATTTT. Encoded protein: CASSSSGGSTDTQYF.

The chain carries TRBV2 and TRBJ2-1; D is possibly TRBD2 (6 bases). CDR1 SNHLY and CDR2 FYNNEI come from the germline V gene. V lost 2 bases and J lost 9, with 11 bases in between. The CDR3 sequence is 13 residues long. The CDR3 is CASSETPRGEQFF. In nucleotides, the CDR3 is TGTGCCAGCAGTGAAACCCCGCGGGGTGAGCAGTTCTTC. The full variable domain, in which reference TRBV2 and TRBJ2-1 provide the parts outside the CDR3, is EPEVTQTPSHQVTQMGQEVILRCVPISNHLYFYWYRQILGQKVEFLVSFYNNEISEKSEIFDDQFSVERPDGSNFTLKIRSTKLEDSAMYFCASSETPRGEQFFGPGTRLTVL.

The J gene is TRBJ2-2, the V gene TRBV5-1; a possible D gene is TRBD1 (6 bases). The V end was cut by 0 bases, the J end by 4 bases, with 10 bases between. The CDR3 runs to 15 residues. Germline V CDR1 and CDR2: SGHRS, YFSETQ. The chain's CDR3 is CASSLGDKVTGELFF. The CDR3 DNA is TGCGCCAGCAGCTTGGGGGACAAGGTCACCGGGGAGCTGTTTTTT.